This TCR beta chain was recovered during a study of tissue T cells after allogeneic stem cell transplantation. The time point was: mouse harvest day 7 after allogeneic transplant. Tail vein injection delivered 10^7 T-cell-depleted bone marrow cells and 10^6 splenic CD5+ T cells. B6 (H2b) cells into BALB/c (H2d) mice; tissues taken at day 7 or 14. Survey-depth TCRbeta CDR3 sequencing reported V/J genes and productive frequencies. Profiled with immunoSEQ multiplex PCR; TCRdb holds only in-frame clones, not every one. This table holds 6,000 or so clones, under 55% found once. The J segment lost 5 bases and the V segment lost 2 bases, leaving 6 bases of the junction unmatched. CDR1 SNHLY and CDR2 FYNGKV come from the germline V gene (reference sequence). The CDR3 spans 16 residues. Notes on the study in general: This small cohort was clinically heterogeneous, and sampling depth was a limitation.

Relative to its sample, this clone is medium-sized. As yet, its antigen is unknown. Gene names and germline match the mouse. Read sequence stops 1 residue before the CDR3 end, and the germline J gene provides the missing end. This chain connects TRBV3 to TRBJ2-5; 11 nucleotides align to TRBD2. This clonotype was sampled from a female BALB/c mouse given C57BL/6 T cells with graft-versus-host disease after an allogeneic hematopoietic cell transplant. The sequencing sample was made of gut tissue. The CDR3 sequence is CASSLYWGGARDTQYF. CDR3 bases read: TGTGCCAGCAGCTTATACTGGGGGGGCGCGAGAGACACCCAGTAC. The entire variable domain, with the rest obtained from reference TRBV3 and TRBJ2-5, is as follows: GPKVLQIPSHQIIDMGQMVTLNCDPVSNHLYFYWYKQILGQQMEFLVNFYNGKVMEKSKLFKDQFSVERPDGSYFTLKIQPTALEDSAVYFCASSLYWGGARDTQYFGPGTRLLVL.